The clone carrying this T cell receptor beta chain was recorded many times. Germline V lookup: CDR1 MNHEY, CDR2 SMNVEV (reference sequence). Trimming shortened V by 1 base and J by 5 bases, and 5 bases separated the two germline ends. This CDR3 comprises 13 residues. TCRdb ran MiXCR on the 5' RACE reads and lists one entry per CDR3 protein. In the table there are over 40,000 distinct CDR3 sequences, roughly 21% of which are singletons. Treg sorting used a CD4+CD25+CD127-/low gate. The clonotype comes from a female donor with breast cancer. The sample comprised Tregs sorted from blood. The V gene is TRBV27, the J gene TRBJ2-2, with D hard to call. The DNA of the CDR3 is TGTGCCAGCAGTTTATTGGCAACCGGGGAGCTGTTTTTT. Translating gives CASSLLATGELFF.